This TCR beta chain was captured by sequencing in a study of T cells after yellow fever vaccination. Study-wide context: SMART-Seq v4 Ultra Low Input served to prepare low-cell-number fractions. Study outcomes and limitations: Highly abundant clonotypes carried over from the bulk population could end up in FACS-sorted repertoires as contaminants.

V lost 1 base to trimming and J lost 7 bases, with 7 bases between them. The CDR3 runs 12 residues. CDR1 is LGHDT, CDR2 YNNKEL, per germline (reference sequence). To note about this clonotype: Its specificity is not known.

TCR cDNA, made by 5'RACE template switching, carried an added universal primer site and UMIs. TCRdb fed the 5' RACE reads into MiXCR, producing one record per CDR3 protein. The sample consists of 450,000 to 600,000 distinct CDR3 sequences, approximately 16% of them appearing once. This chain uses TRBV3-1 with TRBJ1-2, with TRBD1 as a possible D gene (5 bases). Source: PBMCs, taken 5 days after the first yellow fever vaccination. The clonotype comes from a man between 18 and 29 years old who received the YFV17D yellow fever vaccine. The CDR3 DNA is TGTGCCAGCAGCCAAGTTGGGGGTGGCTACACCTTC. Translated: CASSQVGGGYTF. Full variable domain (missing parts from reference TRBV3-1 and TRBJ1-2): DTAVSQTPKYLVTQMGNDKSIKCEQNLGHDTMYWYKQDSKKFLKIMFSYNNKELIINETVPNRFSPKSPDKAHLNLHINSLELGDSAVYFCASSQVGGGYTFGSGTRLTVV.